The rows below give T cell receptor beta chains drawn from one sample of a study of cytomegalovirus exposure and HLA in healthy donors. Measured with immunoSEQ multiplex PCR; TCRdb has only the in-frame clones, and not every one. Of 140,000 or so clones listed, roughly 80% are singletons. Sequencing was carried out using PBMCs. These TCRs come from a woman between 35 and 50 years old in good health and CMV-seropositive. Both conserved end residues are part of each CDR3. The D gene is left open where the match is weak.

NA	TRBV7-8	TRBJ2-7	TGTGCCAGCAAAAGTTTTCAGGGGAGCTCCTACGAGCAGTACTTC	CASKSFQGSSYEQYF
NA	TRBV7-3	TRBJ2-3	TGTGCCAGCACCGGGCTAGCGAGAGATACGCAGTATTTT	CASTGLARDTQYF
TRBD2	TRBV28	TRBJ2-2	TGTGCCAGCAGTCCAGCGGGAGGGCCAGATACCGGGGAGCTGTTTTTT	CASSPAGGPDTGELFF
NA	TRBV30	TRBJ2-3	TGTGCCTGGAGACCGGGAGATACGCAGTATTTT	CAWRPGDTQYF
TRBD2	TRBV30	TRBJ2-4	TGTGCCTGGAATAGCGGGAGCGAGGGCATTCAGTACTTC	CAWNSGSEGIQYF
NA	TRBV19	TRBJ1-2	TGTGCCAGTAGTATTTTCAGTAACTATGGCTACACCTTC	CASSIFSNYGYTF
NA	TRBV28	TRBJ2-3	TGTGCCAGCAGTTCCGTTCCCAAGCGGAGCCGCACAGATACGCAGTATTTT	CASSSVPKRSRTDTQYF
NA	TRBV7-2	TRBJ2-7	TGTGCCAGCAGCTCGCTTCGCGAGCAGTACTTC	CASSSLREQYF
NA	TRBV4-1	TRBJ2-3	TGCGCCAGCAGCCAAGACTCGGGGAGGAGGACAGATACGCAGTATTTT	CASSQDSGRRTDTQYF
TRBD2	TRBV29-1	TRBJ2-1	TGCAGCGTTGAAGGACTAGCGTCCAACAATGAGCAGTTCTTC	CSVEGLASNNEQFF
NA	TRBV5-1	TRBJ2-7	TGCGCCAGCAGCTTGGGGGCAGGGGAATGGAACGAGCAGTACTTC	CASSLGAGEWNEQYF
NA	TRBV29-1	TRBJ2-7	TGCAGCGTTGGTCAGGGTATGAACGAGCAGTACTTC	CSVGQGMNEQYF